Described below is a single T cell receptor beta chain sequence and its context. Together with a sample-barcoded 5' primer, a J-beta primer mix was included in a second PCR lasting about 6 to 11 cycles. TCRdb reanalysed the 5' RACE reads using MiXCR and keeps one entry per CDR3 protein. The sample shows hundreds of thousands of distinct CDR3 sequences, approximately 31% of them seen only once. The source of the sample is a study of blood T cells in healthy people across ages. Sequencing used blood. This TCR came from a woman older than 75 in good health.

This chain's CDR3 is CSVLGSSNTEAFF. The CDR3 DNA is TGCAGCGTCCTTGGATCCTCGAACACTGAAGCTTTCTTT. The chain employs TRBV29-1 and TRBJ1-1; D is uncertain. V lost 6 bases, J lost 1 base, and 12 bases lay in between. Looked up from germline, CDR1 is SQVTM and CDR2 is ANQGSEA. The CDR3 runs 13 residues.